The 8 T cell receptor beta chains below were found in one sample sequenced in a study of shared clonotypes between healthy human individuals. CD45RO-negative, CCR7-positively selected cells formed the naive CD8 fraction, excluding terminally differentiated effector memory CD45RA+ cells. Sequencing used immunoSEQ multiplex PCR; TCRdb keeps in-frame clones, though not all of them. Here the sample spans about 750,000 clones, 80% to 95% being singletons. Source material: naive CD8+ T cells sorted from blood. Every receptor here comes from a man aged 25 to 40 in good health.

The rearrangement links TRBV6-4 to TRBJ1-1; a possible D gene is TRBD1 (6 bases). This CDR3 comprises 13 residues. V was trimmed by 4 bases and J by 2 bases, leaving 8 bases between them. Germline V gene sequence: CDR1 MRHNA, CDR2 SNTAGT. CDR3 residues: CASSAGVNTEAFF. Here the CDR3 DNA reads TGTGCCAGCAGTGCAGGGGTTAACACTGAAGCTTTCTTT.

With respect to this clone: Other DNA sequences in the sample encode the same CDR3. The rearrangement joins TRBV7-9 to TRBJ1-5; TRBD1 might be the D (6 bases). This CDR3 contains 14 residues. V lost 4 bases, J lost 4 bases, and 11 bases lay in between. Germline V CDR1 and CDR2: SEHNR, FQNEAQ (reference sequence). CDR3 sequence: CASSSSTGNQPQHF. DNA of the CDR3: TGTGCCAGCAGCTCCAGTACAGGGAATCAGCCCCAGCATTTT.

The CDR3 DNA follows: TGCGCCAGCAGTCTAAGGACAGCCGAGCAGTACTTC. Translated, it gives CASSLRTAEQYF. The chain recombines TRBV23-1 with TRBJ2-7; possible D gene TRBD1, 6 bases. TRBV23-1 falls under the ORF class, with uncertain function. Trimming cost V 4 bases and J 6 bases, with 10 bases left between them. The CDR3 spans 12 residues.

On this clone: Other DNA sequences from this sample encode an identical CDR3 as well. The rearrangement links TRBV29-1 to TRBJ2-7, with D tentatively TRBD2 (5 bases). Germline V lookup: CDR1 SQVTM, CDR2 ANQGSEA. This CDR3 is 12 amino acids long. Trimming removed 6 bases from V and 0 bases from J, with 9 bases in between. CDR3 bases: TGCAGCGTAGTAGGGAGCTCCTACGAGCAGTACTTC. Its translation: CSVVGSSYEQYF.

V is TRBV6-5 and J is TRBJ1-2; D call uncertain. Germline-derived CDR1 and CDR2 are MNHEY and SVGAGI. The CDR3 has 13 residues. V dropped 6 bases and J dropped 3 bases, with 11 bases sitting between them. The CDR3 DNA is TGTGCCAGCAGCTCGGACGGAGACTATGGCTACACCTTC. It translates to CASSSDGDYGYTF.

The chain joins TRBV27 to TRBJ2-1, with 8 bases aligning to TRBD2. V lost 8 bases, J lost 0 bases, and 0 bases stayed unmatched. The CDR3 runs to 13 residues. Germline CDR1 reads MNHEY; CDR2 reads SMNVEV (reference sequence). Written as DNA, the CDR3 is TGTGCCAGCGGGACTAGCTCCTACAATGAGCAGTTCTTC. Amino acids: CASGTSSYNEQFF.

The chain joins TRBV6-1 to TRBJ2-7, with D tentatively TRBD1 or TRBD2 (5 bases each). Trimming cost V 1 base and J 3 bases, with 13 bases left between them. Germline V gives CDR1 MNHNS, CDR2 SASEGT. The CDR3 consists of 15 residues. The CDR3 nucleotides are TGTGCCAGCAGTGAAGAAAGGGACCTTTTCTACGAGCAGTACTTC. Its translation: CASSEERDLFYEQYF.

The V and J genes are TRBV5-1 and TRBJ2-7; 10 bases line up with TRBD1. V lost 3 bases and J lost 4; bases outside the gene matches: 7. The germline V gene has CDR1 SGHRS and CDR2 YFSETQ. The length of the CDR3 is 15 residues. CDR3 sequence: CASSYNPGQGYEQYF. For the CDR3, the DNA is TGCGCCAGCAGCTATAATCCGGGACAGGGGTACGAGCAGTACTTC.